Described below is a single TCR beta chain sequence and its context. Antigen specificity is unknown. This entry comes from a study of T cell responses to AZD1222 COVID-19 vaccine. Findings and caveats of the study: At study baseline, merely a handful of AZD1222 recipients were seropositive. Epitopes outside B.1.351 and B.1.1.7 mutated regions reportedly drew nearly half of spike TCRs.

Some clones are missing from TCRdb's copy, which holds only in-frame ones; the method was immunoSEQ multiplex PCR. The sample lists fewer than 120,000 clones, roughly 92% occurring once. There are 14 residues in the CDR3. CDR1 and CDR2 from the germline V gene are SEHNR and FQNEAQ (reference sequence). Germline trimming cut 10 bases from V and 1 base from J; bases unmatched to any gene: 9. The V and J genes are TRBV7-9 and TRBJ2-5; 7 positions match TRBD2. This receptor was identified in an adult who received the AZD1222 COVID-19 vaccine. Specimen: peripheral blood, collected 28 days after the second AZD1222 dose. The CDR3 nucleotides are TGTGCCATCCCACTGCGGGGGACCCAAGAGACCCAGTACTTC. Amino acids: CAIPLRGTQETQYF.